The rows below give T cell receptor beta chains drawn from one sample of a study of cytomegalovirus exposure and HLA in healthy donors. This table comes from immunoSEQ multiplex PCR, and its TCRdb copy is limited to in-frame clones, with some not included. The sample includes about 160,000 clones, more than 60% of them seen just once. Material: PBMCs. The receptors come from a woman between 25 and 40 years old in good health and CMV-seronegative. Both conserved end residues are part of each CDR3. A D gene is named only where the DNA matches it firmly. A row's size may be missing; if present it is once, few, many or a size class.

d_call,j_call,v_call,clone_size,cdr3_nt,cdr3_aa
.,TRBJ1-5,TRBV19,.,TGTGCCAGCCGGGACATGAATCAGCCCCAGCATTTT,CASRDMNQPQHF
TRBD2,TRBJ2-1,TRBV5-1,once,TGCGCCAGCAGCGTGCAAGCGGGGGGGAGCTACAATGAGCAGTTCTTC,CASSVQAGGSYNEQFF
.,TRBJ1-1,TRBV5-1,.,TGCGCCAGCAGCTTGTCGAATAGAAACACTGAAGCTTTCTTT,CASSLSNRNTEAFF
.,TRBJ2-5,TRBV5-1,.,TGCGCCAGCAGCCCCACGACAGTTTGGGAGACCCAGTACTTC,CASSPTTVWETQYF
TRBD1,TRBJ1-2,TRBV25-1,.,TGTGCCAGCAGTGAATGGGGGACAGGATTTAACTATGGCTACACCTTC,CASSEWGTGFNYGYTF
.,TRBJ2-5,TRBV11-2,.,TGTGCCAGCAGCTTAGCGGGGGTTGAGACCCAGTACTTC,CASSLAGVETQYF
TRBD2,TRBJ2-1,TRBV6-5,.,TGTGCCAGCAGCTCCACTCGGGAGGCCTACAATGAGCAGTTCTTC,CASSSTREAYNEQFF
TRBD1,TRBJ2-7,TRBV5-1,.,TGCGCCAGCAGCTTGGGGCCGGGACAGGGCCACGAGCAGTACTTC,CASSLGPGQGHEQYF
TRBD1,TRBJ1-5,TRBV5-5,.,TGTGCCAGCAGCCGACAGGGGTGGAATCAGCCCCAGCATTTT,CASSRQGWNQPQHF
.,TRBJ1-1,TRBV19,.,TGTGCCAGTAGTATATGGGGGCTGGGCACTGAAGCTTTCTTT,CASSIWGLGTEAFF
.,TRBJ1-4,TRBV7-8,.,TGTGCCAGCAGCTTAGGCGGGACTAATGAAAAACTGTTTTTT,CASSLGGTNEKLFF
.,TRBJ1-3,TRBV7-9,.,TGTGCCAGCAGGCAAACCGCCACAGGGAGCTCTGGAAACACCATATATTTT,CASRQTATGSSGNTIYF
TRBD1,TRBJ1-6,TRBV5-1,.,TGCGCCAGCAGCCTAACCTCGGACAGGGGGAGTTCACCCCTCCACTTT,CASSLTSDRGSSPLHF
TRBD1,TRBJ1-2,TRBV19,.,TGTGCCAGTAGTGACAGGGTGCCCTATGGCTACACCTTC,CASSDRVPYGYTF
TRBD1,TRBJ1-2,TRBV16,.,TGTGCCACCGCGCCCGACAGGGATTTCGGTGGCTACACCTTC,CATAPDRDFGGYTF
.,TRBJ2-7,TRBV5-1,.,TGCGCCAGCAGCTTCGCGGGGAACTCCTACGAGCAGTACTTC,CASSFAGNSYEQYF
.,TRBJ2-7,TRBV7-9,once,TGTTCCAGCAGCATCCGGACAGCCTACGAGCAGTGCTTC,CSSSIRTAYEQCF
TRBD1,TRBJ1-1,TRBV7-9,.,TGTGCCAGCAGCTTAGTGGCAGGGGGTGAAGCTTTCTTT,CASSLVAGGEAFF
.,TRBJ2-7,TRBV2,few,TGTGCCAGCAGTGAAGGCAGTAGGAGCTACGAGCAGTACTTC,CASSEGSRSYEQYF
.,TRBJ2-7,TRBV7-9,few,TGTGCCAGCAGCCCACAGGGCGGCGAGCAGTACTTC,CASSPQGGEQYF
.,TRBJ2-1,TRBV29-1,once,TGCAGCGCCCAGAGCGGTGGTGAGCAGTTCTTC,CSAQSGGEQFF
TRBD1,TRBJ2-5,TRBV5-1,.,TGCGCCAGCAGCTTCATCCGGACAGGGCAAGAGACTCAGTACTTC,CASSFIRTGQETQYF
TRBD1,TRBJ2-2,TRBV7-3,.,TGTGCCAGCAGCTTAGGGGACAGGGACACCGGGGAGCTGTTTTTT,CASSLGDRDTGELFF
.,TRBJ2-7,TRBV28,.,TGTGCCAGCAGACCGACAGTCTCCTACGAGCAGTACTTC,CASRPTVSYEQYF
TRBD1,TRBJ1-1,TRBV19,.,TGTGCCAGTCAGGGGGAGAGCACTGAAGCTTTCTTT,CASQGESTEAFF
TRBD2,TRBJ2-1,TRBV5-4,.,TGTGCCAGCAGCTTGGGTCGGGGGGGGTACAATGAGCAGTTCTTC,CASSLGRGGYNEQFF
.,TRBJ1-6,TRBV5-8,few,TGTGCCAGCAGCTTGGGCAGGGGAAGCTCACCCCTCCACTTT,CASSLGRGSSPLHF
TRBD1,TRBJ1-5,TRBV6-1,.,TGTGCCAGCAGGCGCACAGGGGCGCTAAATCAGCCCCAGCATTTT,CASRRTGALNQPQHF
TRBD2,TRBJ2-1,TRBV4-1,.,TGCGCCAGCAGCCGTAATCAACTAGCGGTATCCTACAATGAGCAGTTCTTC,CASSRNQLAVSYNEQFF
TRBD1,TRBJ1-2,TRBV7-9,.,TGTGCCAGCAGCCCCGTCCCGTCAGGGGGTCACGGCTACACCTTC,CASSPVPSGGHGYTF
.,TRBJ1-1,TRBV7-8,few,TGTGCCAGCACATTAGTACCGAACACTGAAGCTTTCTTT,CASTLVPNTEAFF
.,TRBJ1-1,TRBV19,.,TGTGCCAGTAGTCCAAGGCGGGACCCCGAAGCTTTCTTT,CASSPRRDPEAFF
TRBD2,TRBJ2-5,TRBV10-3,once,TGTGCCATCAGACCAGCAGTTGGGACTAGCGGGGGGCCCCAAGAGACCCAGTACTTC,CAIRPAVGTSGGPQETQYF
TRBD1,TRBJ2-1,TRBV6-1,.,TGTGCCGGGGCGGACAGGGCGTTGGGTGAGCAGTTCTTC,CAGADRALGEQFF
TRBD1,TRBJ1-1,TRBV11-1,.,TGTGCCAGCACCCCGGGACAGCGAAACACTGAAGCTTTCTTT,CASTPGQRNTEAFF
.,TRBJ1-4,TRBV6-5,.,TGTGCCAGCACTCCCCGCTACGGACTTAATGAAAAACTGTTTTTT,CASTPRYGLNEKLFF
.,TRBJ1-1,TRBV5-8,few,TGTGCCAGCAGCTTTAAACAATTAACTGAAGCTTTCTTT,CASSFKQLTEAFF
.,TRBJ2-1,TRBV6-4,few,TGTGCCAGCAGTGACTCCAGGGATTCAGATGAGCAGTTCTTC,CASSDSRDSDEQFF
.,TRBJ1-5,TRBV6-7,.,TGTGCCAGCAGTTATTGTGGGGGGGCAGAGCAGCCCCAGCATTTT,CASSYCGGAEQPQHF
.,TRBJ1-1,TRBV5-1,.,TGCGCCAGCAGGGGAGGGGATCTGAACACTGAAGCTTTCTTT,CASRGGDLNTEAFF
.,TRBJ2-3,TRBV7-9,.,TGTGCCAGCAGCTCGACAGATACGCAGTATTTT,CASSSTDTQYF
TRBD2,TRBJ2-2,TRBV30,.,TGTGCCTTTGGGGGGGGGTCCGGCGGGGAGCTGTTTTTT,CAFGGGSGGELFF